This T cell receptor beta chain was sequenced during a study of blood T cell repertoires in COVID-19. At the level of the study: In each case, the material was cDNA or gDNA derived from T cells, B-cell-depleted T cells, or PBMCs.

Cohort 3 donors were reported recovered after two negative PCRs, clearance, or symptom resolution. This CDR3 has 16 amino acids. From germline, CDR1 is LNHDA and CDR2 SQIVND (reference sequence). The V and J ends lost 5 bases and 0 bases, in that order; junction bases with no gene match: 6. The protocol was immunoSEQ multiplex PCR, while the TCRdb copy is restricted to in-frame clones and leaves out a portion. The sample includes 140,000 to 150,000 clones, around 82% of them seen just once. This clone was recorded a few times. This TCR came from a woman in her fifties or sixties who had recovered from COVID-19. What was sequenced was PBMCs or T cells enriched from blood (not recorded which). The chain employs TRBV19 and TRBJ2-2; the match to TRBD1 covers 7 bases. CDR3 sequence: CASSPPDRPNTGELFF. DNA of the CDR3: TGTGCCAGTAGTCCCCCGGACAGGCCGAACACCGGGGAGCTGTTTTTT. The full variable domain, with the rest looked up from reference TRBV19 and TRBJ2-2, is DGGITQSPKYLFRKEGQNVTLSCEQNLNHDAMYWYRQDPGQGLRLIYYSQIVNDFQKGDIAEGYSVSREKKESFPLTVTSAQKNPTAFYLCASSPPDRPNTGELFFGEGSRLTVL.